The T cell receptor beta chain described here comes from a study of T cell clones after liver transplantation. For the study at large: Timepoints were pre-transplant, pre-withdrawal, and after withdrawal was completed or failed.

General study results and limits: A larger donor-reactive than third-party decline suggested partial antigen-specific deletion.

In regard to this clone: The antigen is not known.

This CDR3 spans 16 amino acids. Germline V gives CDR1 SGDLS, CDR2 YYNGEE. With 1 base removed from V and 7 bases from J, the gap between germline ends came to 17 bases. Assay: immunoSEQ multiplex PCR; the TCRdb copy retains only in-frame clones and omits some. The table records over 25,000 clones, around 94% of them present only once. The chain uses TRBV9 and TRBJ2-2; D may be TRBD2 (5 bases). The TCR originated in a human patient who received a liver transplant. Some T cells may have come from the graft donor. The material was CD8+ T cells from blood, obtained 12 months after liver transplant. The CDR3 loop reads CASSVREGMLGGELFF. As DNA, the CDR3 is TGTGCCAGCAGCGTACGGGAAGGGATGCTGGGCGGGGAGCTGTTTTTT.